These 2 T cell receptor beta chains came from one sample sequenced in a study of tumor-infiltrating lymphocytes in primary liver carcinoma. Using a constant-region primer together with ProtoScript II reverse transcriptase, TCR beta cDNA was made from 500 to 650 ng of total RNA. Three-round nested multiplex PCR performed with slightly modified ARM-PCR produced the TCR beta libraries. The first two PCR rounds, roughly 10 cycles each, used TRBV1-TRBV30 forward primers and a C-beta reverse primer. TCRdb reprocessed the multiplex PCR reads with MiXCR, giving one entry per CDR3 protein. The table has 100,000 to 150,000 distinct CDR3 sequences, approximately 64% seen once. RNA and DNA were co-extracted from about 20-30 mg of unsorted bulk tissue. Sequencing input: liver tumor tissue from sampling region 3. Regarding subset: tumor region T3, left-lateral pole. Receptors originate from an older woman with primary liver carcinoma and hepatitis B virus infection.

The rearrangement uses TRBV29-1 and TRBJ1-2, with 10 bases fitting TRBD1. V lost 1 base and J lost 11; bases outside the gene matches: 1. This CDR3 spans 11 amino acids. Germline V gene data show CDR1 as SQVTM and CDR2 as ANQGSEA. The CDR3 is CSVEGDRGYTF. The CDR3 region has the DNA TGCAGCGTTGAAGGGGACAGGGGATACACCTTC.

The J gene is TRBJ1-4, the V gene TRBV12-3 or TRBV12-4; D gene ambiguous. The CDR3 runs 16 residues. Between the trimmed V and J ends, which lost 7 bases and 10 bases, there was a span of 25 bases. As DNA, the CDR3 is TGTGCCAGCACTTTGGTACCACTACGGGCTACTGGAAAACTGTTTTTT. Protein product: CASTLVPLRATGKLFF.